This TCR beta chain comes out of a study of CD4+ T cells in melanoma. Broader study findings: A reported correlation linked neoantigen-specific CD4+ T cells to CD8+, macrophage and B cell function. Reportedly, melanoma neoantigen-specific CD4+ T cells showed varied differentiation states.

Trimming took off 6 bases at V and 0 bases at J, with 18 bases between the two ends. The CDR3 has 16 residues. Germline V gene sequence: CDR1 LNHDA, CDR2 SQIVND (reference sequence). The table lists this clone with a count of one. No antigen is known for it. Profiled with immunoSEQ multiplex PCR; TCRdb holds only in-frame clones, not every one. The table lists about 120,000 clones, over 80% of them singletons, with approximately 3.5% in the top ten. V gene TRBV19 combines with J gene TRBJ2-7; D might be TRBD1 (6 bases). The TCR sequence derives from a human donor with melanoma. Input material: peripheral blood. Written as DNA, the CDR3 is TGTGCCAGTAGCCGCTCCGGCAGGGACAACTCCTACGAGCAGTACTTC. Encoded protein: CASSRSGRDNSYEQYF.